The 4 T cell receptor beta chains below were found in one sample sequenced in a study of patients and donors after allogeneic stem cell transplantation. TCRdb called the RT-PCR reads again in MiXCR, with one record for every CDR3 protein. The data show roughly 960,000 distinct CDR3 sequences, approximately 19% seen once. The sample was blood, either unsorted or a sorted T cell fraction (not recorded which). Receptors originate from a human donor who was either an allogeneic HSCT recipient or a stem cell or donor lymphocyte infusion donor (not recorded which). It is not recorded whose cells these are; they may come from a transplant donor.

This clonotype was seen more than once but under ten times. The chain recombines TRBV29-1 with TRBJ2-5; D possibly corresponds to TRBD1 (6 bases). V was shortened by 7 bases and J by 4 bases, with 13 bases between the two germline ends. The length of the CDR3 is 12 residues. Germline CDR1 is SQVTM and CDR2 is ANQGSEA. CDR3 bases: TGCAGCGCCCACAGGGTCGGAGAGACCCAGTACTTC. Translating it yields CSAHRVGETQYF.

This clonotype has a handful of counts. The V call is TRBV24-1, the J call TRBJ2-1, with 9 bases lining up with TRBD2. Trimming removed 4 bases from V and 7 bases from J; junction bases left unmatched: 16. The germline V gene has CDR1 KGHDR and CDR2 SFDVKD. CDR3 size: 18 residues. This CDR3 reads CATSDYRFGTSKWNEQFF. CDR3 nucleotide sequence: TGTGCCACCAGTGACTATCGGTTCGGGACTAGCAAATGGAATGAGCAGTTCTTC.

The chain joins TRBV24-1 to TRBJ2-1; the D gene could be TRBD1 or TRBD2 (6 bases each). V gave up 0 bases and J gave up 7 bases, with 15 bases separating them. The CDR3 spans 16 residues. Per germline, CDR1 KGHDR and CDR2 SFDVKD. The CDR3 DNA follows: TGTGCCACCAGTGATTTGCGGGGGCTCCGTGGTAATGAGCAGTTCTTC. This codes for CATSDLRGLRGNEQFF.

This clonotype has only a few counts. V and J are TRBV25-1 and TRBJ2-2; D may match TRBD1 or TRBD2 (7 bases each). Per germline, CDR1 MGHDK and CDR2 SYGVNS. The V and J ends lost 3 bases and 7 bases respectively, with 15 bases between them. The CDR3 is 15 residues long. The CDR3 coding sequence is TGTGCCAGCAGTGAGGGGAGGGGGCTGAGCGGGGAGCTGTTTTTT. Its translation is CASSEGRGLSGELFF.